The rows below give T cell receptor beta chains drawn from one sample of a study of cytomegalovirus exposure and HLA in healthy donors. This table comes from immunoSEQ multiplex PCR, and its TCRdb copy is limited to in-frame clones, with some not included. The sample records around 150,000 clones, around 82% being singletons. Sequences were obtained from PBMCs. Receptors were obtained from a man aged 45-65 years in good health and CMV-seropositive. The CDR3 runs from the conserved cysteine through the conserved F or W. Clone sizes are given selectively: once, few, many, or a class where the clone is expanded.

cdr3_aa: CASSLGTGTGYGYTF
j_call: TRBJ1-2
clone_size: -
v_call: TRBV7-3

cdr3_aa: CASSGKRDFYTEAFF
j_call: TRBJ1-1
clone_size: -
v_call: TRBV5-4

cdr3_aa: CASSVGGQGNEKLFF
j_call: TRBJ1-4
clone_size: -
v_call: TRBV9

cdr3_aa: CASAGPDMNTEAFF
j_call: TRBJ1-1
clone_size: few
v_call: TRBV6-5

cdr3_aa: CSGGQGSYEQYF
j_call: TRBJ2-7
clone_size: few
v_call: TRBV29-1

cdr3_aa: CASSGQDTDTQYF
j_call: TRBJ2-3
clone_size: -
v_call: TRBV6-1

cdr3_aa: CAAGGAYNEQFF
j_call: TRBJ2-1
clone_size: -
v_call: TRBV6-5

cdr3_aa: CASSLQGAVTEAFF
j_call: TRBJ1-1
clone_size: -
v_call: TRBV7-9

cdr3_aa: CASKEGGSDTQYF
j_call: TRBJ2-3
clone_size: -
v_call: TRBV7-3

cdr3_aa: CASSDRTSGTVISGANVLTF
j_call: TRBJ2-6
clone_size: -
v_call: TRBV21-1

cdr3_aa: CASSFGRDGGYTF
j_call: TRBJ1-2
clone_size: -
v_call: TRBV28